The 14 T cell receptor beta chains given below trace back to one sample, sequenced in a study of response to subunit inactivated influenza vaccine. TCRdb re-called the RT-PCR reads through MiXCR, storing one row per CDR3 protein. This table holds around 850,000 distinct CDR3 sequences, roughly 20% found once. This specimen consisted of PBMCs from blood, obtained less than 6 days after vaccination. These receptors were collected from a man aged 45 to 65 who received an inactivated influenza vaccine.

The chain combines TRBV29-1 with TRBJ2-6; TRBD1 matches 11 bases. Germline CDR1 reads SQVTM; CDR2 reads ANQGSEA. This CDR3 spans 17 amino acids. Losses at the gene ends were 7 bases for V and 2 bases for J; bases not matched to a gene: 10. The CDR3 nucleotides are TGCAGCGCAGTGATACCGGGACAGGGGGCTGGGGCCAACGTCCTGACTTTC. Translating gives CSAVIPGQGAGANVLTF.

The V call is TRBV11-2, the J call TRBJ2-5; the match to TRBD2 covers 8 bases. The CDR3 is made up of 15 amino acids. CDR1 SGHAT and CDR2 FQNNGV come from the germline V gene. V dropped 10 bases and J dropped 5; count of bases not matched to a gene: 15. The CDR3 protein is CATNTRGLDAETQYF. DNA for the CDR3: TGTGCCACCAACACGAGGGGACTAGATGCGGAGACCCAGTACTTC. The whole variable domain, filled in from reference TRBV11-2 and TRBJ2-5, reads EAGVAQSPRYKIIEKRQSVAFWCNPISGHATLYWYQQILGQGPKLLIQFQNNGVVDDSQLPKDRFSAERLKGVDSTLKIQPAKLEDSAVYLCATNTRGLDAETQYFGPGTRLLVL.

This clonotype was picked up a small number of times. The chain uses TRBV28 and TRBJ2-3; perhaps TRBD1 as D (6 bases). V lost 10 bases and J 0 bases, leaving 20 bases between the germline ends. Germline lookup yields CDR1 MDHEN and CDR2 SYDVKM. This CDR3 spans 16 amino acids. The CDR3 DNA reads TGTGCCATCAAACCACAACCGGGACAAAGCACAGATACGCAGTATTTT. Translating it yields CAIKPQPGQSTDTQYF. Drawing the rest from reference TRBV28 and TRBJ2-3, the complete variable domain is DVKVTQSSRYLVKRTGEKVFLECVQDMDHENMFWYRQDPGLGLRLIYFSYDVKMKEKGDIPEGYSVSREKKERFSLILESASTNQTSMYLCAIKPQPGQSTDTQYFGPGTRLTVL.

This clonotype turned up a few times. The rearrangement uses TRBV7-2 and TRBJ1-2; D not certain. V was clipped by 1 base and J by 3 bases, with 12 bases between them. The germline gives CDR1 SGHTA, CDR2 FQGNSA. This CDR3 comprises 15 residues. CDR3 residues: CASSLGSGVDYGYTF. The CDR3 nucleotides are TGTGCCAGCAGCTTAGGATCCGGGGTCGACTATGGCTACACCTTC. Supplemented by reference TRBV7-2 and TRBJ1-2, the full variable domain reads GAGVSQSPSNKVTEKGKDVELRCDPISGHTALYWYRQSLGQGLEFLIYFQGNSAPDKSGLPSDRFSAERTGGSVSTLTIQRTQQEDSAVYLCASSLGSGVDYGYTFGSGTRLTVV.

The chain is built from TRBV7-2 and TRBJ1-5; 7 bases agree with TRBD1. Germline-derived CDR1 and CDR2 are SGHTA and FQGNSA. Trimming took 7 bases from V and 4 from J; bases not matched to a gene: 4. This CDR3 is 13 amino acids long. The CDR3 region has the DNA TGTGCCAGCAACCCGGGACAGAATCAGCCCCAGCATTTT. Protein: CASNPGQNQPQHF. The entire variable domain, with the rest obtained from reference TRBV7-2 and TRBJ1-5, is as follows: GAGVSQSPSNKVTEKGKDVELRCDPISGHTALYWYRQSLGQGLEFLIYFQGNSAPDKSGLPSDRFSAERTGGSVSTLTIQRTQQEDSAVYLCASNPGQNQPQHFGDGTRLSIL.

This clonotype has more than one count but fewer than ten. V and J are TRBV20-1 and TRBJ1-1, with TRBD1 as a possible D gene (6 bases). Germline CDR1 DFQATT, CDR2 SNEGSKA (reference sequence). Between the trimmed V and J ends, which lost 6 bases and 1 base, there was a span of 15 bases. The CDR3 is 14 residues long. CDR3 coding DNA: TGCAGTGCGCGGGCAGGGGCAAGGAACACTGAAGCTTTCTTT. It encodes CSARAGARNTEAFF.

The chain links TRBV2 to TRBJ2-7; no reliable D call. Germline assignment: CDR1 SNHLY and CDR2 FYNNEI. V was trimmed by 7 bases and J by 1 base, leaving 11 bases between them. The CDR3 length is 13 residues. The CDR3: CASTTTASYEQYF. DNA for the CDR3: TGTGCCAGCACAACAACAGCTTCCTACGAGCAGTACTTC.

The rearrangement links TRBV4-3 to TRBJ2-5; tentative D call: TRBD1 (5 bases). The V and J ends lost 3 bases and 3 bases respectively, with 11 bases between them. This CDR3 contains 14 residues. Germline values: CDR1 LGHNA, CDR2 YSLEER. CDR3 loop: CASSQESGKETQYF. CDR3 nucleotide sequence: TGCGCCAGCAGCCAGGAGTCAGGGAAAGAGACCCAGTACTTC.

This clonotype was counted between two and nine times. In DNA, the CDR3 is TGTGCCAGCACGGGAACGGGGTCCAACTATGGCTACACCTTC. It is translated as CASTGTGSNYGYTF. The chain is built from TRBV6-1 and TRBJ1-2; no definite D call. The CDR3 has 14 residues. V dropped 7 bases and J dropped 2 bases, with 14 bases sitting between them. CDR1 and CDR2 (germline): MNHNS, SASEGT.

The CDR3 nucleotides read TGTGCCAGCAGCTCTCGGGGGGCCCTCGGAGGGGAGCTGTTTTTT. Amino acid sequence: CASSSRGALGGELFF. The chain has TRBV9 and TRBJ2-2, with D tentatively TRBD2 (7 bases). The CDR3 consists of 15 residues. CDR1 and CDR2 (germline): SGDLS, YYNGEE. Trimming shortened V by 4 bases and J by 8 bases, and 18 bases separated the two germline ends. Complete variable domain (other parts from reference TRBV9 and TRBJ2-2): DSGVTQTPKHLITATGQRVTLRCSPRSGDLSVYWYQQSLDQGLQFLIQYYNGEERAKGNILERFSAQQFPDLHSELNLSSLELGDSALYFCASSSRGALGGELFFGEGSRLTVL.

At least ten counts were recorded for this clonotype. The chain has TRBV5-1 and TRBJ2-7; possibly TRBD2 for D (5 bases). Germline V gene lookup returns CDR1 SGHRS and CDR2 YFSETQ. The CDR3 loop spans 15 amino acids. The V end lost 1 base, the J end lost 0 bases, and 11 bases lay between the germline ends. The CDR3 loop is CASSLSGVPSYEQYF. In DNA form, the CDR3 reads TGCGCCAGCAGCTTGTCCGGGGTACCCTCCTACGAGCAGTACTTC.

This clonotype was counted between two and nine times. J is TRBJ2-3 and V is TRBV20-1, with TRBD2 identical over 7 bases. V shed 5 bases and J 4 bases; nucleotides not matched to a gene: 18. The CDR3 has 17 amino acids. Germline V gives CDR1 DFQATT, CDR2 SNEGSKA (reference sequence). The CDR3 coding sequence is TGCAGTGCTCCCGTTTTGGCAGCGGGGCGACCGCCAGATACGCAGTATTTT. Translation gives CSAPVLAAGRPPDTQYF.

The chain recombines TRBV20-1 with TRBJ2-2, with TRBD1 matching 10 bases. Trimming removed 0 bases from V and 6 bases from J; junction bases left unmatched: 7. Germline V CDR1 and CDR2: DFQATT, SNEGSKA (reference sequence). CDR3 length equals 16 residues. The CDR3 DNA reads TGCAGTGCTAGAGAACTAGCCGGACAGGGGGCCGGGGAGCTGTTTTTT. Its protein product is CSARELAGQGAGELFF.

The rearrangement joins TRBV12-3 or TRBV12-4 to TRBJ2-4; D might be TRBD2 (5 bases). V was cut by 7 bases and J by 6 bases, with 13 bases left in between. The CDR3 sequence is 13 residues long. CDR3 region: CASTTAAGNIQYF. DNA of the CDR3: TGTGCCAGCACCACCGCTGCGGGAAACATTCAGTACTTC.